These 28 T cell receptor beta chains were all obtained from the same sample, sequenced in a study of T cell responses to AZD1222 COVID-19 vaccine. The assay was immunoSEQ multiplex PCR, and TCRdb's table has in-frame clones only and misses some. The sample records 95,000 to 150,000 clones, roughly nine tenths being singletons. Sequencing used peripheral blood, obtained on day 0 of AZD1222 vaccination. The receptors come from an adult in good health.

This rearrangement joins TRBV27 to TRBJ2-1; 8 bases align to TRBD2. V was pared by 1 base and J by 2 bases, with 1 base of the junction left unmatched. The CDR3 is made up of 15 amino acids. The germline V gene encodes CDR1 MNHEY and CDR2 SMNVEV (reference sequence). CDR3 protein: CASSLYGRAYNEQFF. The CDR3 nucleotides read TGTGCCAGCAGTTTATACGGGAGGGCCTACAATGAGCAGTTCTTC.

The chain joins TRBV6-5 to TRBJ2-3, with D unclear. Per the germline V gene, CDR1 is MNHEY and CDR2 is SVGAGI. This CDR3 contains 13 residues. The ends were cut back, 7 bases at V and 4 bases at J, with 12 bases in the middle. The CDR3 DNA sequence: TGTGCCAGCACTAGGGCTGTAGCAGATACGCAGTATTTT. This codes for CASTRAVADTQYF.

This clone was found once. J is TRBJ2-1 and V is TRBV5-4, with D unresolved. The germline CDR1 and CDR2 sequences are SGHNT and YYREEE (reference sequence). The ends were cut back, 6 bases at V and 3 bases at J, with 16 bases in the middle. The CDR3 covers 15 residues. CDR3 sequence reads: CASTLNSHNYNEQFF. CDR3 coding DNA: TGTGCCAGCACTCTAAACTCACACAACTACAATGAGCAGTTCTTC.

This chain connects TRBV27 to TRBJ1-5, with 8 bases that match TRBD1. Looked up from germline, CDR1 is MNHEY and CDR2 is SMNVEV (reference sequence). With V trimmed by 5 bases and J by 0 bases, 9 bases remained unmatched. This CDR3 spans 17 amino acids. The CDR3 here is CASSPFGTGFSNQPQHF. The CDR3 DNA reads TGTGCCAGCAGTCCATTTGGGACAGGATTTAGCAATCAGCCCCAGCATTTT.

This chain uses TRBV7-6 with TRBJ1-3; D not certain. The V gene lost 1 base and the J gene lost 5 bases, with 6 bases spanning the gap. The germline V gene has CDR1 SGHVS and CDR2 FNYEAQ. The CDR3 sequence is 13 residues long. CDR3 protein: CASSLDLRNTIYF. CDR3 DNA sequence: TGTGCCAGCAGCTTAGATCTAAGAAACACCATATATTTT. Variable domain in full (rest from reference TRBV7-6 and TRBJ1-3): GAGVSQSPRYKVTKRGQDVALRCDPISGHVSLYWYRQALGQGPEFLTYFNYEAQQDKSGLPNDRFSAERPEGSISTLTIQRTEQRDSAMYRCASSLDLRNTIYFGEGSWLTVV.

Concerning this clone: This same CDR3 is encoded by further DNA sequences in the sample. The rearrangement links TRBV7-3 to TRBJ2-1; 8 bases fit TRBD1. Per the germline V gene, CDR1 is SGHTA and CDR2 is FQGTGA. The V segment lost 5 bases and the J segment 4 bases; nucleotides outside the gene matches: 7. The CDR3 totals 15 residues. The CDR3 DNA reads as TGTGCCAGCAGCCCTTCAGGGGGCGGTTACAATGAGCAGTTCTTC. This encodes CASSPSGGGYNEQFF.

This sequence joins TRBV30 and TRBJ1-2; TRBD1 is a possible D gene (6 bases). CDR1 and CDR2 from the germline V gene are GTSNPN and SVGIG (reference sequence). The CDR3 runs to 13 residues. Trimming took 0 bases from V and 5 from J, leaving 10 bases between them. Here the CDR3 DNA reads TGTGCCTGGAGTGTGGGGCAGGGGTATGGCTACACCTTC. This sequence encodes CAWSVGQGYGYTF.

The chain couples TRBV30 to TRBJ1-1; the D is unclear. With 2 bases removed from V and 1 base from J, the gap between germline ends came to 8 bases. Per germline, CDR1 GTSNPN and CDR2 SVGIG (reference sequence). CDR3 length: 13 amino acids. The CDR3 spells CAWSPKGNTEAFF. CDR3 nucleotides: TGTGCCTGGAGTCCCAAAGGGAACACTGAAGCTTTCTTT.

The rearrangement uses TRBV24-1 and TRBJ2-1; D unresolved. Trimming pared 8 bases from V and 7 bases from J, leaving 11 bases between. The CDR3 totals 12 residues. Germline V gene sequence: CDR1 KGHDR, CDR2 SFDVKD. CDR3 nucleotide sequence: TGTGCCACCATAGGAACAAAAAATGAGCAGTTCTTC. Translated, it gives CATIGTKNEQFF.

The gene calls are TRBV2 and TRBJ2-2; 11 positions agree with TRBD2. The germline gives CDR1 SNHLY, CDR2 FYNNEI. V shed 8 bases and J 5 bases; nucleotides not matched to a gene: 10. The length of the CDR3 is 16 residues. CDR3 sequence reads: CASRNLAGGITGELFF. The CDR3 coding sequence is TGTGCCAGCCGCAATCTAGCGGGGGGCATAACCGGGGAGCTGTTTTTT.

This chain uses TRBV2 with TRBJ2-7, with a weak D call TRBD1 (6 bases). V was cut by 4 bases and J by 5 bases, with 15 bases left in between. This CDR3 spans 14 amino acids. Germline V gene sequence: CDR1 SNHLY, CDR2 FYNNEI. CDR3 sequence reads: CASSGWTVRHEQYF. The CDR3 coding sequence is TGTGCCAGCAGTGGATGGACAGTGAGACACGAGCAGTACTTC.

The rearrangement links TRBV30 to TRBJ1-2; 11 nucleotides line up with TRBD1. Losses at the gene ends were 2 bases for V and 8 bases for J; bases not matched to a gene: 7. CDR1 GTSNPN and CDR2 SVGIG come from the germline V gene (reference sequence). The CDR3 runs to 14 residues. The CDR3 loop is CAWSLGQGALGYTF. The CDR3 nucleotides are TGTGCCTGGAGTCTAGGACAGGGGGCTTTGGGCTACACCTTC. Full variable domain (rest looked up from reference TRBV30 and TRBJ1-2): SQTIHQWPATLVQPVGSPLSLECTVEGTSNPNLYWYRQAAGRGLQLLFYSVGIGQISSEVPQNLSASRPQDRQFILSSKKLLLSDSGFYLCAWSLGQGALGYTFGSGTRLTVV.

V and J are TRBV10-3 and TRBJ1-1; unclear D gene. V was cut by 8 bases and J by 6 bases, with 7 bases left in between. This CDR3 comprises 10 residues. The V gene's germline CDR1 is ENHRY and CDR2 SYGVKD. The CDR3 DNA follows: TGTGCCATCGGGAGGCCTGAAGCTTTCTTT. It specifies CAIGRPEAFF.

The chain uses TRBV6-1 and TRBJ1-6; D ambiguous. There are 16 residues in the CDR3. Germline CDR1 MNHNS, CDR2 SASEGT. Trimming shortened V by 3 bases and J by 5 bases, and 14 bases separated the two germline ends. This CDR3 reads CASSDGVGFDNSPLHF. In nucleotides, the CDR3 is TGTGCCAGCAGTGACGGCGTCGGATTTGATAATTCACCCCTCCACTTT.

In its sample, this clone was seen once. The rearrangement joins TRBV6-5 to TRBJ2-7; D ambiguous. CDR1 MNHEY and CDR2 SVGAGI come from the germline V gene. This CDR3 region has 11 residues. V lost 6 bases to trimming and J lost 5 bases, with 8 bases between them. In DNA, the CDR3 is TGTGCCAGCAGGGTTGGGGACGAGCAGTACGTC. Translated, it gives CASRVGDEQYV.

The gene calls are TRBV6-2 or TRBV6-3 and TRBJ2-5, with D possibly called TRBD1 or TRBD2 (5 bases each). The CDR3 runs 12 residues. Looked up from germline, CDR1 is MNHEY and CDR2 is SVGEGT. The V end was cut by 4 bases, the J end by 5 bases, with 8 bases between. The CDR3 protein is CASSSWGETQYF. The DNA of the CDR3 is TGTGCCAGCAGTTCGTGGGGGGAGACCCAGTACTTC.

The J gene is TRBJ1-2, the V gene TRBV19, with unresolved D. CDR3 length equals 17 residues. Germline-derived CDR1 and CDR2 are LNHDA and SQIVND (reference sequence). Trimming left V 6 bases short and J 5 bases short, with 25 bases between. CDR3 protein: CASSLNPLRWAGYGYTF. CDR3 coding DNA: TGTGCCAGTAGCCTCAACCCACTTCGGTGGGCCGGATATGGCTACACCTTC.

The V call is TRBV30, the J call TRBJ1-4; no clear D. This CDR3 contains 13 residues. V gave up 0 bases and J gave up 8 bases, with 10 bases separating them. Germline CDR1 and CDR2: GTSNPN and SVGIG (reference sequence). The DNA of the CDR3 is TGTGCCTGGAGTGTAAGGGTCGGGGAAAAACTGTTTTTT. Protein: CAWSVRVGEKLFF.

This clone was seen more than once but under ten times. The rearrangement uses TRBV9 and TRBJ1-2; D gene ambiguous. Germline values: CDR1 SGDLS, CDR2 YYNGEE. This CDR3 is 9 amino acids long. The germline V and J ends were trimmed by 10 bases and 8 bases, with 9 bases remaining between them. The CDR3 DNA sequence: TGTGCCGGCGGGTACGGCTACACCTTC. Amino acid sequence: CAGGYGYTF.

The rearrangement links TRBV3-1 (or the pseudogene TRBV3-2) to TRBJ1-2; TRBD1 is a possible D gene (6 bases). This CDR3 has 15 amino acids. The germline V gene encodes CDR1 LGHDT and CDR2 YNNKEL (reference sequence). V lost 4 bases, J lost 5 bases, and 17 bases lay in between. The CDR3 nucleotides read TGTGCCAGCAGCCCCTACAGGGACCCCTATTATGGCTACACCTTC. This codes for CASSPYRDPYYGYTF.

J is TRBJ2-3 and V is TRBV4-2, with TRBD2 identical over 7 bases. The CDR3 totals 17 residues. Germline V CDR1 and CDR2: LGHNA, YNFKEQ. J gave up 6 bases and V 0 bases, and 12 bases lay outside the gene matches. The CDR3 sequence: CASSQEIGGRAADTQYF. CDR3 in DNA: TGTGCCAGCAGCCAAGAAATTGGGGGGAGGGCCGCGGATACGCAGTATTTT.

This chain uses TRBV27 with TRBJ1-4; a possible D gene is TRBD1 (5 bases). This CDR3 is 15 amino acids long. V lost 6 bases and J 0 bases, leaving 11 bases between the germline ends. Germline V gene lookup returns CDR1 MNHEY and CDR2 SMNVEV (reference sequence). This CDR3 is CASSHEGSTNEKLFF. The CDR3 nucleotides are TGTGCCAGCAGCCATGAGGGGTCAACTAATGAAAAACTGTTTTTT.

This chain uses TRBV30 with TRBJ1-1, with D hard to call. The V and J ends lost 2 bases and 1 base respectively, with 8 bases between them. This CDR3 has 13 amino acids. CDR1 is GTSNPN and CDR2 is SVGIG in the germline V gene (reference sequence). Written as DNA, the CDR3 is TGTGCCTGGAGTTATAATAGGAACACTGAAGCTTTCTTT. Its translation is CAWSYNRNTEAFF.

The chain links TRBV2 to TRBJ2-7; the match to TRBD2 covers 13 bases. Trimming cost V 1 base and J 2 bases; bases outside gene matches: 5. Per the germline V gene, CDR1 is SNHLY and CDR2 is FYNNEI. The CDR3 has 17 residues. The CDR3 DNA sequence: TGTGCCAGCAGTGAAGTGGGGACTAGCGGGGCTACCTACGAGCAGTACGTC. Encoded protein: CASSEVGTSGATYEQYV.

The chain uses TRBV5-1 and TRBJ2-1; 7 bases fit TRBD2. With V trimmed by 4 bases and J by 1 base, 5 bases remained unmatched. This CDR3 region has 15 residues. The germline CDR1 and CDR2 sequences are SGHRS and YFSETQ. CDR3 nucleotides: TGCGCCAGCAGCCGGGTGCGGGAGTCCTACAATGAGCAGTTCTTC. Translating it yields CASSRVRESYNEQFF.

The rearrangement uses TRBV29-1 and TRBJ2-5; weak D call: TRBD1 (6 bases). Per the germline V gene, CDR1 is SQVTM and CDR2 is ANQGSEA. V gave up 7 bases and J gave up 3 bases, with 9 bases separating them. The CDR3 spans 11 residues. The CDR3: CSGGHKETQYF. The CDR3 DNA follows: TGCAGCGGGGGACATAAAGAGACCCAGTACTTC.

The chain is built from TRBV4-3 and TRBJ1-1; weak D call: TRBD1 (6 bases). The germline CDR1 and CDR2 sequences are LGHNA and YSLEER. V was shortened by 0 bases and J by 1 base, with 15 bases between the two germline ends. The CDR3 length is 17 residues. CDR3 loop: CASSQDLAGVGNTEAFF. In DNA, the CDR3 is TGCGCCAGCAGCCAAGATTTGGCAGGGGTAGGGAACACTGAAGCTTTCTTT.

This clone appeared a few times. The rearrangement joins TRBV2 to TRBJ1-1; D gene uncertain. The CDR3 spans 12 residues. Between the trimmed V and J ends, which lost 7 bases and 6 bases, there was a span of 12 bases. Germline assignment: CDR1 SNHLY and CDR2 FYNNEI. CDR3 DNA: TGTGCCAGCACCCGGTCGGGCCCTGAAGCTTTCTTT. Amino acids: CASTRSGPEAFF.